The 24 T cell receptor beta chains below come from one sample, sequenced in a study of identifying expanded T cells in peripheral blood. Assay: immunoSEQ multiplex PCR; the TCRdb copy retains only in-frame clones and omits some. This table holds 84,000 or so clones, roughly 89% found once. The specimen was blood. Receptor source: a person between 18 and 69 years old in good health.

V usage is TRBV7-2 and J usage is TRBJ2-1, with D uncertain. This CDR3 is built from 13 residues. V was shortened by 5 bases and J by 5 bases, with 10 bases between the two germline ends. Germline V gene lookup returns CDR1 SGHTA and CDR2 FQGNSA. CDR3 protein: CASSIGPNNEQFF. CDR3 DNA: TGTGCCAGCAGCATCGGACCCAACAATGAGCAGTTCTTC.

The chain joins TRBV4-1 to TRBJ2-2, with D tentatively TRBD2 (6 bases). The V gene lost 2 bases and the J gene lost 5 bases, with 18 bases spanning the gap. There are 17 residues in the CDR3. CDR1 MGHRA and CDR2 YSYEKL come from the germline V gene. The CDR3 DNA follows: TGCGCCAGCAGCCAATTGGTATATGGGGCGGGGACCGGGGAGCTGTTTTTT. As protein: CASSQLVYGAGTGELFF.

The chain uses TRBV19 and TRBJ1-6, with D perhaps matching TRBD1 (6 bases). CDR1 is LNHDA and CDR2 is SQIVND in the germline V gene (reference sequence). Trimming cost V 5 bases and J 5 bases, with 10 bases left between them. The CDR3 has 14 residues. The CDR3 DNA reads TGTGCCAGTAGTCGGAGGGACAATAATTCACCCCTCCACTTT. As protein: CASSRRDNNSPLHF.

There are many counts of this clone. The chain couples TRBV6-5 to TRBJ1-2; D gene uncertain. Germline values: CDR1 MNHEY, CDR2 SVGAGI. The CDR3 loop spans 13 amino acids. The ends were cut back, 7 bases at V and 1 base at J, with 10 bases in the middle. CDR3 residues: CASTRGFNYGYTF. The CDR3, as DNA: TGTGCCAGCACCCGGGGATTTAACTATGGCTACACCTTC.

The chain links TRBV19 to TRBJ1-2, with no clear D. Trimming took off 5 bases at V and 2 bases at J, with 15 bases between the two ends. The germline gives CDR1 LNHDA, CDR2 SQIVND (reference sequence). The CDR3 totals 15 residues. CDR3 protein: CASSSRTTSNYGYTF. The CDR3 DNA reads as TGTGCCAGTAGTTCCCGGACGACAAGCAACTATGGCTACACCTTC.

The rearrangement links TRBV9 to TRBJ2-7, with D perhaps matching TRBD2 (6 bases). V was cut by 4 bases and J by 5 bases, with 16 bases left in between. CDR3 length equals 14 residues. Germline CDR1 is SGDLS and CDR2 is YYNGEE. CDR3 nucleotide sequence: TGTGCCAGCAGCCTTGGGGGTAGCGGAGACGAGCAGTACTTC. This sequence encodes CASSLGGSGDEQYF.

This rearrangement joins TRBV4-2 to TRBJ1-1; D gene unclear. Germline V gene sequence: CDR1 LGHNA, CDR2 YNFKEQ. V was shortened by 4 bases and J by 3 bases, with 6 bases between the two germline ends. CDR3 length: 12 residues. CDR3 coding DNA: TGTGCCAGCAGCCGGATAGACACTGAAGCTTTCTTT. It yields the protein CASSRIDTEAFF.

This sequence joins TRBV7-9 and TRBJ1-1, with D perhaps matching TRBD1 (5 bases). The V gene lost 5 bases and the J gene lost 3 bases, with 13 bases spanning the gap. This CDR3 has 14 amino acids. The germline V gene has CDR1 SEHNR and CDR2 FQNEAQ (reference sequence). The CDR3 protein is CASSTAGTDTEAFF. The DNA of the CDR3 is TGTGCCAGCAGCACCGCCGGGACCGACACTGAAGCTTTCTTT.

This chain links TRBV7-8 with TRBJ1-5; D is unclear. The germline V gene encodes CDR1 SGHVS and CDR2 FQNEAQ. V was shortened by 7 bases and J by 5 bases, with 21 bases between the two germline ends. CDR3 length: 16 amino acids. DNA for the CDR3: TGTGCCAGCACCCTGACGGTGGACCCAACCCATCAGCCCCAGCATTTT. This translates into CASTLTVDPTHQPQHF.

This clone was detected once. The chain uses TRBV18 and TRBJ2-3, with TRBD2 matching 13 bases. J lost 0 bases, V lost 3 bases, and 18 bases had no gene match. Germline CDR1 KGHSH, CDR2 LQKENI. CDR3 length equals 22 residues. CDR3 sequence: CASSPESWTSGRGEGSTDTQYF. CDR3 bases: TGTGCCAGCTCACCGGAGTCCTGGACTAGCGGGAGAGGAGAAGGTAGCACAGATACGCAGTATTTT. Complete variable domain (other parts from reference TRBV18 and TRBJ2-3): NAGVMQNPRHLVRRRGQEARLRCSPMKGHSHVYWYRQLPEEGLKFMVYLQKENIIDESGMPKERFSAEFPKEGPSILRIQQVVRGDSAAYFCASSPESWTSGRGEGSTDTQYFGPGTRLTVL.

CDR3 sequence: CASSNLLVGPQHF. In nucleotides, the CDR3 is TGTGCCAGCAGCAACTTATTGGTAGGGCCCCAGCATTTT. The rearrangement uses TRBV7-2 and TRBJ1-5; D not certain. The length of the CDR3 is 13 residues. Per the germline V gene, CDR1 is SGHTA and CDR2 is FQGNSA. V dropped 5 bases and J dropped 9 bases, with 14 bases sitting between them.

A single count supports this clone. V and J are TRBV27 and TRBJ1-6; the match to TRBD1 covers 8 bases. Trimming removed 7 bases from V and 10 bases from J; junction bases left unmatched: 9. The CDR3 is 14 amino acids. CDR1 is MNHEY, CDR2 SMNVEV, per germline (reference sequence). CDR3 sequence: CASTLRTGPSPLHF. CDR3 sequence (DNA): TGTGCCAGCACATTAAGGACAGGGCCCTCACCCCTCCACTTT.

V gene TRBV30 combines with J gene TRBJ1-1; maybe TRBD1 (5 bases). This CDR3 contains 16 residues. V was clipped by 1 base and J by 0 bases, with 15 bases between them. Germline V gene sequence: CDR1 GTSNPN, CDR2 SVGIG (reference sequence). CDR3 in amino acids: CAWSEGWFLMNTEAFF. The CDR3 nucleotides read TGTGCCTGGAGTGAGGGGTGGTTTTTGATGAACACTGAAGCTTTCTTT.

CDR3 coding DNA: TGTGCCAGCAGCTCACACCCCGGGACTAGCGGTTACAATGAGCAGTTCTTC. This sequence encodes CASSSHPGTSGYNEQFF. The rearrangement uses TRBV7-2 and TRBJ2-1; 11 bases are a match to TRBD2. Germline trimming cut 4 bases from V and 4 bases from J; bases unmatched to any gene: 9. CDR1 is SGHTA and CDR2 is FQGNSA in the germline V gene. There are 17 residues in the CDR3.

This chain links TRBV30 with TRBJ2-7; TRBD1 matches at 10 bases. Looked up from germline, CDR1 is GTSNPN and CDR2 is SVGIG (reference sequence). V was clipped by 0 bases and J by 4 bases; unmatched bases: 0. This CDR3 contains 13 residues. The CDR3 sequence: CAWSVGQGYEQYF. The CDR3 DNA reads as TGTGCCTGGAGTGTGGGACAGGGGTACGAGCAGTACTTC. The full variable domain, with the rest looked up from reference TRBV30 and TRBJ2-7, is SQTIHQWPATLVQPVGSPLSLECTVEGTSNPNLYWYRQAAGRGLQLLFYSVGIGQISSEVPQNLSASRPQDRQFILSSKKLLLSDSGFYLCAWSVGQGYEQYFGPGTRLTVT.

The V and J genes are TRBV18 and TRBJ1-1; 8 bases are a match to TRBD1. V lost 5 bases to trimming and J lost 1 base; unmatched junction nucleotides: 6. This CDR3 region has 15 residues. The germline CDR1 and CDR2 sequences are KGHSH and LQKENI. The CDR3 here is CASSERTGTNTEAFF. DNA of the CDR3: TGTGCCAGCTCAGAACGGACAGGGACGAACACTGAAGCTTTCTTT.

The chain has TRBV6-1 and TRBJ1-4; D not resolved. From germline, CDR1 is MNHNS and CDR2 SASEGT. Trimming shortened V by 7 bases and J by 8 bases, and 17 bases separated the two germline ends. CDR3 size: 14 residues. The CDR3 loop reads CASMSAGSVEKLFF. As DNA, the CDR3 is TGTGCCAGCATGTCGGCCGGGTCTGTGGAAAAACTGTTTTTT.

V usage is TRBV7-8 and J usage is TRBJ2-5; D unclear. Trimming pared 4 bases from V and 5 bases from J, leaving 11 bases between. There are 13 residues in the CDR3. CDR1 and CDR2 from the germline V gene are SGHVS and FQNEAQ. CDR3 protein: CASSSHPGETQYF. The CDR3 nucleotides are TGTGCCAGCAGCTCCCACCCCGGGGAGACCCAGTACTTC.

This clone was picked up one time. The CDR3 DNA follows: TGCAGTGCTAGAGGTGGGGCTGGCTACACCTTC. The encoded protein is CSARGGAGYTF. This rearrangement joins TRBV20-1 to TRBJ1-2, with D perhaps TRBD1 (5 bases). The CDR3 extends over 11 amino acids. V was clipped by 1 base and J by 7 bases, with 7 bases between them. Germline assignment: CDR1 DFQATT and CDR2 SNEGSKA (reference sequence).

The rearrangement uses TRBV11-3 and TRBJ2-3; tentatively, D is TRBD1 (6 bases). Germline V lookup: CDR1 SGHNT, CDR2 YENEEA. The CDR3 has 14 amino acids. V was shortened by 3 bases and J by 6 bases, with 13 bases between the two germline ends. CDR3 region: CASSFGRGWDTQYF. The CDR3 nucleotides read TGTGCCAGCAGCTTCGGCAGGGGTTGGGATACGCAGTATTTT.

The chain is built from TRBV30 and TRBJ2-5; D remains ambiguous. Deletions cut 5 bases from V and 5 bases from J, with 6 bases between. Germline V gene data show CDR1 as GTSNPN and CDR2 as SVGIG (reference sequence). The CDR3 spans 10 residues. The CDR3 here is CAWAAETQYF. For the CDR3, the DNA is TGTGCCTGGGCCGCGGAGACCCAGTACTTC.

The V and J genes are TRBV19 and TRBJ1-3; D is possibly TRBD1 (5 bases). The germline V gene encodes CDR1 LNHDA and CDR2 SQIVND (reference sequence). V lost 10 bases and J lost 0, with 19 bases in between. The CDR3 is 16 residues long. The DNA of the CDR3 is TGTGCCAACCCACTGGGACCGAGTGTCTCTGGAAACACCATATATTTT. Translated, it gives CANPLGPSVSGNTIYF.

This rearrangement joins TRBV6-5 to TRBJ2-7; D gene unclear. This CDR3 comprises 14 residues. Germline values: CDR1 MNHEY, CDR2 SVGAGI. Trimming removed 6 bases at V and 0 bases at J, with 12 bases between. CDR3 in amino acids: CASRSATSSYEQYF. CDR3 DNA: TGTGCCAGCAGGTCAGCTACGAGCTCCTACGAGCAGTACTTC.

This clone was picked up a small number of times. The V call is TRBV6-6, the J call TRBJ1-3; 8 bases align to TRBD1. The CDR3 spans 16 residues. Per germline, CDR1 MNHNY and CDR2 SVGAGI (reference sequence). V lost 2 bases and J lost 2; bases outside the gene matches: 5. CDR3 sequence (DNA): TGTGCCAGCAGTTACACACCACAGGGGGCTGGAAACACCATATATTTT. This codes for CASSYTPQGAGNTIYF.